This T cell receptor (beta chain) was documented in a study of shared clonotypes between healthy human individuals. Study-level information: Each donor contributed plates that comprised three CD4 naive, three CD4 memory, two CD8 naive and one CD8 memory.

V was pared by 0 bases and J by 0 bases, with 14 bases of the junction left unmatched. Germline V gene sequence: CDR1 SGHRS, CDR2 YFSETQ. The CDR3 runs to 20 residues. The assay was immunoSEQ multiplex PCR, and TCRdb's table has in-frame clones only and misses some. Here the sample spans more than 2,000,000 clones, about 92% being singletons. This sequence originates from a man aged 18 to 29 in good health. Some clones in this sample may be carry-over from other donors' samples. This chain joins TRBV5-1 and TRBJ2-1, with 8 bases fitting TRBD2. The sequencing input was naive CD4+ T cells from PBMCs. As to subset: CD45RA+ positively selected. Here the CDR3 reads CASSLAGGLSGKSSYNEQFF. For the CDR3, the DNA is TGCGCCAGCAGCTTGGCGGGGGGTCTTAGCGGGAAGAGCTCCTACAATGAGCAGTTCTTC.